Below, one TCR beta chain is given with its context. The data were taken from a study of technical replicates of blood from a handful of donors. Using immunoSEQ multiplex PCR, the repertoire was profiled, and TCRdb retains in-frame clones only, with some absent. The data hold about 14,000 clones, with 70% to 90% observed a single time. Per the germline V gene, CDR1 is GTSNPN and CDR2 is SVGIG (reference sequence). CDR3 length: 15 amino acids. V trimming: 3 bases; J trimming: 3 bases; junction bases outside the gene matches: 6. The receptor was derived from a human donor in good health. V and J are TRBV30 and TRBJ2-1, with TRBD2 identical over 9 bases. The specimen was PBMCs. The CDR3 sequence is CAWSSGTSLYNEQFF. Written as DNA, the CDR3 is TGTGCCTGGAGCTCCGGGACTAGCCTCTACAATGAGCAGTTCTTC.